The rows below give T cell receptor beta chains drawn from one sample of a study of memory CD4+ T cells and cytomegalovirus serostatus. Assay used: immunoSEQ multiplex PCR; TCRdb lists only in-frame clones, some missing. The sample shows tens of thousands of clones, around 85% of them seen only once. The source material was memory CD4+ T cells from blood. The receptors were sampled from an adult in good health and CMV-seronegative. The CDR3 runs from the conserved cysteine through the conserved F or W. The D gene is left open where the match is weak. The size entry is marked missing in some rows and otherwise reads once, few, many or a size class.

J gene	V gene	CDR3 length	clone size	D gene	CDR3 DNA	CDR3 protein
TRBJ1-5	TRBV6-1	14	NA	NA	TGTGCCAGCAGTTTGGGGGCAGTCAATCAGCCCCAGCATTTT	CASSLGAVNQPQHF
TRBJ2-2	TRBV18	16	NA	TRBD2	TGTGCCAGCCCAGAGACTAGCGGTCTTAACACCGGGGAGCTGTTTTTT	CASPETSGLNTGELFF
TRBJ1-3	TRBV10-3	16	NA	TRBD1	TGTGCCATCAGTGAGGGGACAGGGCGCCATGGAAACACCATATATTTT	CAISEGTGRHGNTIYF
TRBJ2-1	TRBV10-1	12	NA	TRBD2	TGCGCCAGTCGGGGGGAGTTAGGTGAGCAGTTCTTC	CASRGELGEQFF
TRBJ2-1	TRBV27	15	NA	NA	TGTGCCAGCAGTTTAGGGTCTCCGGGATGGAATGAGCAGTTCTTC	CASSLGSPGWNEQFF
TRBJ1-1	TRBV10-3	14	NA	NA	TGTGCCATCAGTGAAAGACAGACGGCGACTGAAGCTTTCTTT	CAISERQTATEAFF
TRBJ1-2	TRBV5-5	14	NA	NA	TGTGCCAGCAGCTTGGCGGGGATGGGCTATGGCTACACCTTC	CASSLAGMGYGYTF
TRBJ2-7	TRBV5-6	13	NA	NA	TGTGCCAGCAGCTTGACCAAGGGCTACGAGCAGTACTTC	CASSLTKGYEQYF
TRBJ2-5	TRBV30	17	NA	TRBD2	TGTGCCTGGAGTTCTGGTATCCTGCGGGAGGGCCGAAAGACCCAGTACTTC	CAWSSGILREGRKTQYF
TRBJ2-6	TRBV28	18	NA	NA	TGTGCCAGCGGATTACCCCAGGGCCCCTATTCCGGGGCCAACGTCCTGACTTTC	CASGLPQGPYSGANVLTF
TRBJ1-5	TRBV2	13	NA	NA	TGTGCCAGCAAGGACAGCCCCAATGGGCCCCAGCATTTT	CASKDSPNGPQHF
TRBJ2-5	TRBV11-3	14	NA	NA	TGTGCCAGCAGCTCCAACGGGGGAGGAGAGACCCAGTACTTC	CASSSNGGGETQYF
TRBJ1-5	TRBV19	16	NA	NA	TGTGCCAGTAGAGGTCGGGTGAGGGGTATCAATCAGCCCCAGCATTTT	CASRGRVRGINQPQHF
TRBJ2-5	TRBV14	14	once	NA	TGTGCCAGCAGCCGAGGGGACAACCAAGAGACCCAGTACTTC	CASSRGDNQETQYF
TRBJ2-1	TRBV12-5	19	NA	TRBD2	TGTGCTAGTGGAGCGACGGGACTAGCGGGAGGGCCTACCCGTAGTGAGCAGTTCTTC	CASGATGLAGGPTRSEQFF
TRBJ2-3	TRBV6-1	15	NA	NA	TGTGCCAGCAGGGGGTGGGGGATTGCCACAGATACGCAGTATTTT	CASRGWGIATDTQYF
TRBJ2-5	TRBV7-2	14	NA	TRBD2	TGTGCCAGCAGCCGTAGCGGGAAAGTGGAGACCCAGTACTTC	CASSRSGKVETQYF
TRBJ2-3	TRBV5-6	11	NA	NA	TGTGCCAGCAGCCTCACAGATACGCAGTATTTT	CASSLTDTQYF
TRBJ1-2	TRBV19	14	NA	TRBD1	TGTGCCAGTAGAAAGTTGACAGGGAACTATGGCTACACCTTC	CASRKLTGNYGYTF
TRBJ1-3	TRBV28	13	NA	TRBD1	TGTGCCAGCAGTTTTGGGACAGTAAACACCATATATTTT	CASSFGTVNTIYF
TRBJ1-5	TRBV6-1	16	NA	TRBD1	TGTGCCAGCAGTGGTCTCGACAGGGGGAGCAATCAGCCCCAGCATTTT	CASSGLDRGSNQPQHF
TRBJ2-7	TRBV2	15	NA	NA	TGTGCCAGCAAAGTGGGTCAGGGTCCTTACTACGAGCAGTACTTC	CASKVGQGPYYEQYF
TRBJ2-1	TRBV18	15	NA	NA	TGTGCCAGCTCACCGGTTGGCAGGGAAGTTGGAGAGCAGTTCTTC	CASSPVGREVGEQFF
TRBJ1-1	TRBV19	11	NA	NA	TGTGCCAGTAAGCGAAACACTGAAGCTTTCTTT	CASKRNTEAFF
TRBJ2-5	TRBV2	17	NA	TRBD1	TGTGCCAGCAGTGCTGGGAAAGGGACAGGGGGCTTAGAGACCCAGTACTTC	CASSAGKGTGGLETQYF
TRBJ2-2	TRBV6-6	16	NA	NA	TGTGCCAGCAGTTCCGACGTTGACAGGAACACCGGGGAGCTGTTTTTT	CASSSDVDRNTGELFF
TRBJ1-1	TRBV29-1	12	few	TRBD1	TGCAGCGGACAGGGGGCGAGCCGTGAAGCTTTCTTT	CSGQGASREAFF
TRBJ2-5	TRBV5-1	15	NA	NA	TGCGCCAGCAGCTTGGAGGGCAGGGAAAGGGAGACCCAGTACTTC	CASSLEGRERETQYF
TRBJ1-3	TRBV23-1	15	NA	NA	TGCGCCAGCAGTCTAATAGAAGGGGCTGGAAACACCATATATTTT	CASSLIEGAGNTIYF
TRBJ1-6	TRBV18	17	NA	NA	TGTGCCAGCTCACCGAGGGACATGGAAAACAGAAATTCACCCCTCCACTTT	CASSPRDMENRNSPLHF
TRBJ1-5	TRBV7-2	16	NA	NA	TGTGCCAGCAACTTGCTAGGGCCGGCTAACGCTCAGCCCCAGCATTTT	CASNLLGPANAQPQHF
TRBJ1-2	TRBV6-1	15	once	NA	TGTGCCAGCAGTGAGTCCGGGACCTCCTATGGTGGCTACACCTTC	CASSESGTSYGGYTF
TRBJ2-7	TRBV27	14	NA	NA	TGTGCCAGCGGGGTGGGGTCGGAGGTCAACGAGCAGTACTTC	CASGVGSEVNEQYF
TRBJ2-2	TRBV5-6	12	NA	NA	TGTGCCAGCAGCTTCACAATCGGGGAGCTGTTTTTT	CASSFTIGELFF
TRBJ2-1	TRBV7-9	13	few	TRBD2	TGTGCCACGAGCAGCGGGAGGATATATGAGCAGTTCTTC	CATSSGRIYEQFF
TRBJ2-1	TRBV7-8	15	few	NA	TGTGCCAGCAGCCCCCGACGGAGAGTCTACAATGAGCAGTTCTTC	CASSPRRRVYNEQFF
TRBJ2-7	TRBV27	14	NA	NA	TGTGCCAGCAGTCGCCGGCCCGGGCACGACGAGCAGTACTTC	CASSRRPGHDEQYF
TRBJ2-2	TRBV28	15	NA	NA	TGTGCCAGCACCTCCCCGGGGGCTGGGACCGGGGAGCTGTTTTTT	CASTSPGAGTGELFF
TRBJ2-7	TRBV18	14	NA	TRBD2	TGTGCCAGCTCACCAGGACTAGCGTTCGACGAGCAGTACTTC	CASSPGLAFDEQYF
TRBJ1-2	TRBV28	13	NA	NA	TGTGCCAGCAGTTTAGCCCGAGGAGATGGCTACACCTTC	CASSLARGDGYTF
TRBJ1-2	TRBV7-2	13	medium-sized	NA	TGTGCCAGCAGCTTAACCGGGTTGGATGGCTACACCTTC	CASSLTGLDGYTF
TRBJ2-1	TRBV27	15	once	NA	TGTGCCAGCAGACGGACAGTGAGCTCCTACAATGAGCAGTTCTTC	CASRRTVSSYNEQFF
TRBJ2-5	TRBV5-5	15	once	NA	TGTGCCAGCAGCTTGTCCTCAGGGTCGGCGGAGACCCAGTACTTC	CASSLSSGSAETQYF
TRBJ2-5	TRBV25-1	12	NA	NA	TGTGCCAGCAGTGAATGGTTAGAGACCCAGTACTTC	CASSEWLETQYF
TRBJ2-3	TRBV6-6	15	NA	NA	TGTGCCAGCAGCTCGACCGGGACTAGCACAGATACGCAGTATTTT	CASSSTGTSTDTQYF
TRBJ2-2	TRBV28	16	NA	NA	TGTGCCAGCACATCGAGGTGGCGGGGGAACACCGGGGAGCTGTTTTTT	CASTSRWRGNTGELFF
TRBJ2-3	TRBV9	15	NA	TRBD2	TGTGCCAGCAGCACCGTAGCGGGGGCGGGGGATACGCAGTATTTT	CASSTVAGAGDTQYF
TRBJ1-4	TRBV5-1	14	NA	NA	TGCGCCAGCAGGGACGATGGGGGGGACGAAAAACTGTTTTTT	CASRDDGGDEKLFF
TRBJ1-5	TRBV6-5	15	NA	NA	TGTGCCAGCAGTTGTTCTCAGGGGCCCAATCAGCCCCAGCATTTT	CASSCSQGPNQPQHF